The TCR beta chain described here comes from a study of blood T cell repertoires in COVID-19. Study-level information: The United States, Italy and Spain supplied acute and convalescent COVID-19 samples.

In the authors' methods: Amplification of reference gene primers was used by the study to estimate nucleated cell counts. Produced via immunoSEQ multiplex PCR; TCRdb's table is partial and in-frame only. V and J calls plus clone size are reproduced from that table; the DNA served to infer D and trimming. The table has 250,000 or so clones, more than 80% seen once. In germline, CDR1 is LGHDT, CDR2 YNNKEL (reference sequence). The V end was cut by 3 bases, the J end by 4 bases, with 13 bases between. The CDR3 covers 15 residues. The V call is TRBV3-1 (or the pseudogene TRBV3-2), the J call TRBJ1-5; no clear D gene. This sequence originates from a woman aged 25 to 39 with acute COVID-19. Sequenced: PBMCs or T cells enriched from blood (not recorded which). CDR3 DNA: TGTGCCAGCAGCCAGTTTTTCGGGGATAATCAGCCCCAGCATTTT. Its translation is CASSQFFGDNQPQHF.